This TCR beta chain is from a study of T cell responses to AZD1222 COVID-19 vaccine. For the study at large: Both about-4-week and about-12-week second-dose recipients were combined.

As to this clone: Its antigen is not known. A junction end diverges from the germline sequence, so it may reflect a read error.

Produced via immunoSEQ multiplex PCR; TCRdb's table is partial and in-frame only. Of 150,000 to 200,000 clones in the sample, around 90% were seen once. The germline V gene encodes CDR1 SEHNR and CDR2 FQNEAQ (reference sequence). The CDR3 is 16 residues long. Findings of the study overall: Repertoires in all cases were sampled only once the peak T cell response had passed. Clonal diversity was possibly underestimated, and the donors were mostly white British, with more females. Researchers report vaccine-associated CD4 TCRs spanning spike, with dominance at 160-218 and 743-854.

The V and J genes are TRBV7-9 and TRBJ1-3, with D hard to call. The clonotype originates from an adult in good health. The sequences come from peripheral blood, collected on day 0 of AZD1222 vaccination. The CDR3 loop reads CASSFSGGSSRNTIYF. The DNA of the CDR3 is TGTGCCAGCAGCTTTAGCGGAGGAAGCTCTAGAAACACCATATATTTT.